This TCR beta chain appears in the sequencing data of a study of T-cell reconstitution after alpha-beta-depleted transplantation in children. Study results and caveats: Several hundred graft clones that had expanded were reportedly the source of alpha-beta T cells about two months after transplant. The authors attributed T-cell counts and diversity one year after transplant mostly to newly produced T cells. The origin of high day-60 TCRbeta diversity in some patients lay in surviving recipient T cells and thymic progenitors.

Of note for this clonotype: What it binds is not known.

From germline, CDR1 is SGHVS and CDR2 FQNEAQ. The CDR3 is made up of 14 amino acids. V gave up 1 base and J gave up 7 bases, with 11 bases separating them. Preparing the TCRbeta library involved the use of unique molecular identifiers. TCRdb processed the PCR reads anew with MiXCR; each CDR3 protein has one entry. The data contain about 300,000 distinct CDR3 sequences, around 10% of them singletons. The sample was PBMCs, taken before TCRalphabeta/CD19-depleted stem cell transplant. This receptor was taken from a boy under three years old with acute myeloid leukemia, due to receive a stem cell transplant. This chain joins TRBV7-8 and TRBJ2-1, with D perhaps TRBD2 (5 bases). CDR3 DNA sequence: TGTGCCAGCAGCTTAGTACGGGAACGGAATGAGCAGTTCTTC. It codes for CASSLVRERNEQFF.